This T cell receptor (beta chain) was sequenced during a study of blood T cells in healthy people across ages. General study points: As age increased, TCR beta diversity per million T cells fell in a roughly linear fashion.

Notes on this clonotype: No antigen is known for it.

A J-beta primer mix and a sample-barcoded 5' primer were used in a second PCR of about 7 to 11 cycles. TCRdb redid the calling of the 5' RACE reads with MiXCR, one entry per CDR3 protein. The data contain 1,800,000 or so distinct CDR3 sequences, roughly two fifths of them singletons. V shed 4 bases and J shed 4 bases, with 13 bases lying between them. The CDR3 length is 14 residues. Germline V gene lookup returns CDR1 LGHNA and CDR2 YNFKEQ. The chain employs TRBV4-2 and TRBJ1-2; D unclear. The sequence derives from a human donor in good health. Sequencing input: blood. CDR3 bases: TGTGCCAGCAGCCGACCACGGGCAGGCTATGGCTACACCTTC. Its protein is CASSRPRAGYGYTF.